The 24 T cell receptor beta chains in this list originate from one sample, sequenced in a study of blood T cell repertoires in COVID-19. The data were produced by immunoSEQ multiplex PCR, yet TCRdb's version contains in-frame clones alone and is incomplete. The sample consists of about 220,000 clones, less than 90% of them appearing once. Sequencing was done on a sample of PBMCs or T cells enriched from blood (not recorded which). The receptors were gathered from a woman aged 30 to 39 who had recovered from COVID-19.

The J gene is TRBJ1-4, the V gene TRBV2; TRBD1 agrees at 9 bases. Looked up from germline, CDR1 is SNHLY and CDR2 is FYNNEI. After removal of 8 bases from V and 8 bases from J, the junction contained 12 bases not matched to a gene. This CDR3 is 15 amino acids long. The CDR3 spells CASRRYRGRREKLFF. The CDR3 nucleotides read TGTGCCAGCCGCCGATACAGGGGGCGCAGGGAAAAACTGTTTTTT.

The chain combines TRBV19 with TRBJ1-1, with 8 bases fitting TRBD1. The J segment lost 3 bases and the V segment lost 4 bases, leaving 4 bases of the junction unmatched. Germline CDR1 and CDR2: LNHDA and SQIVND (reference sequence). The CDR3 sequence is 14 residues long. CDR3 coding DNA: TGTGCCAGTAGTAGGGACAGGAGTTACACTGAAGCTTTCTTT. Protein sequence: CASSRDRSYTEAFF.

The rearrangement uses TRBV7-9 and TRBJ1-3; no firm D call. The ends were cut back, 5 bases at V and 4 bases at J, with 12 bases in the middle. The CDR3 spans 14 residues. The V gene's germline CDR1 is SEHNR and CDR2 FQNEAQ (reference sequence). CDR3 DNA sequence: TGTGCCAGCAGCGAAAGCGGCCTCGGAAACACCATATATTTT. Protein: CASSESGLGNTIYF.

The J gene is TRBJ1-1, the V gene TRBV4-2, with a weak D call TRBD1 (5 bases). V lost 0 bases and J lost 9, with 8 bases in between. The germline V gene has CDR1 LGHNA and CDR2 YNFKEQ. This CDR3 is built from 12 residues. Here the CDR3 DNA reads TGTGCCAGCAGCCAAGACCAGGGAAAAGCTTTCTTT. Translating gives CASSQDQGKAFF.

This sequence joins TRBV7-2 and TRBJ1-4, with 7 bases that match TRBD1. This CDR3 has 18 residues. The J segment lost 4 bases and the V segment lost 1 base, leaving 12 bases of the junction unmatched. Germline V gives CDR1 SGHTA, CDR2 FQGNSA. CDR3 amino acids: CASSLERLIGDSNEKLFF. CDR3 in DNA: TGTGCCAGCAGCTTAGAGCGCCTAATTGGGGACAGTAATGAAAAACTGTTTTTT.

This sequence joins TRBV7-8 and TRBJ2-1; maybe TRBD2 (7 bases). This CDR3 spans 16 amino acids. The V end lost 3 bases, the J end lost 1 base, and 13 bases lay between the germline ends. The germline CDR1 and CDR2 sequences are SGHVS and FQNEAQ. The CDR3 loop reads CASSFLRGPSYNEQFF. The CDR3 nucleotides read TGTGCCAGCAGCTTCCTGCGGGGGCCTTCCTACAATGAGCAGTTCTTC.

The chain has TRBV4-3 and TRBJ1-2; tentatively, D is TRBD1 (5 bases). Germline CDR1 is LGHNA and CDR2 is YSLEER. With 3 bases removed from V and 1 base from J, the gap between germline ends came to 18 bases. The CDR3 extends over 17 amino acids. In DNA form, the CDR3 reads TGCGCCAGCAGCCAGGCCCAACGGGGGGTCCTTAACTATGGCTACACCTTC. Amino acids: CASSQAQRGVLNYGYTF.

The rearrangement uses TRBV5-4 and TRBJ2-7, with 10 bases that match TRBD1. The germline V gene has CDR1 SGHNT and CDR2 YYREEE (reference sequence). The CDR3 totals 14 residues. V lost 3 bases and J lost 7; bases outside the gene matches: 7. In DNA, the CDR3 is TGTGCCAGCAGCTGGGGGACAGGGGATAGGGAGCAGTACTTC. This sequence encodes CASSWGTGDREQYF.

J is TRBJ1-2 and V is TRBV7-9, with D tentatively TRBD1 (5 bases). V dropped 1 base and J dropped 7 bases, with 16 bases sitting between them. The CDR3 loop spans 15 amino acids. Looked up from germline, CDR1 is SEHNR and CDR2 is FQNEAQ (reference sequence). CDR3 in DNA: TGTGCCAGCAGCTTAGACCTGGCAGGGTCTGGTGGCTACACCTTC. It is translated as CASSLDLAGSGGYTF.

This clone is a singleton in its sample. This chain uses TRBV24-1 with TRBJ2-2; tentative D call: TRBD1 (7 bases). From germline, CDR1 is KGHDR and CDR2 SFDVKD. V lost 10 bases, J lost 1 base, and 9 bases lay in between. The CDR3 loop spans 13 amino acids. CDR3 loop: CATQGGNTGELFF. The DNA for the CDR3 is TGTGCCACTCAGGGGGGGAACACCGGGGAGCTGTTTTTT.

CDR3 sequence reads: CASSRLVRGLAGPGELFF. DNA of the CDR3: TGTGCCAGCAGCAGACTGGTGCGGGGACTAGCGGGCCCCGGGGAGCTGTTTTTT. V is TRBV2 and J is TRBJ2-2; 12 bases map to TRBD2. The CDR3 is made up of 18 amino acids. The germline V gene has CDR1 SNHLY and CDR2 FYNNEI. J gave up 6 bases and V 6 bases, and 14 bases lay outside the gene matches.

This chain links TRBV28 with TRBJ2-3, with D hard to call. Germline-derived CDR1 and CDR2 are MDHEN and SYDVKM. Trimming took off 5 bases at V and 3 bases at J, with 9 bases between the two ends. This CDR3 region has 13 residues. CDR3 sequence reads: CASSPPITDTQYF. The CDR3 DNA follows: TGTGCCAGCAGTCCCCCTATTACAGATACGCAGTATTTT.

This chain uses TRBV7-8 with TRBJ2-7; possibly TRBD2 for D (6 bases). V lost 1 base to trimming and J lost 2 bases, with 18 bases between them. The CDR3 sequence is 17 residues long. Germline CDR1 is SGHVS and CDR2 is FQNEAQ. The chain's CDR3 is CASSLDSRRVWAYEQYF. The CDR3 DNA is TGTGCCAGCAGCTTAGATTCCCGGAGGGTTTGGGCCTACGAGCAGTACTTC. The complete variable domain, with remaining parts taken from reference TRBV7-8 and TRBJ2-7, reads GAGVSQSPRYKVAKRGQDVALRCDPISGHVSLFWYQQALGQGPEFLTYFQNEAQLDKSGLPSDRFFAERPEGSVSTLKIQRTQQEDSAVYLCASSLDSRRVWAYEQYFGPGTRLTVT.

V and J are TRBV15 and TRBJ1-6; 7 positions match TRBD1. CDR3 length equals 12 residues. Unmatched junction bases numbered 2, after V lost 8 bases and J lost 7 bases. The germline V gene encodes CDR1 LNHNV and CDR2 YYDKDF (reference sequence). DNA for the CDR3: TGTGCCACCGGACAGGTCAATTCACCCCTCCACTTT. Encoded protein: CATGQVNSPLHF.

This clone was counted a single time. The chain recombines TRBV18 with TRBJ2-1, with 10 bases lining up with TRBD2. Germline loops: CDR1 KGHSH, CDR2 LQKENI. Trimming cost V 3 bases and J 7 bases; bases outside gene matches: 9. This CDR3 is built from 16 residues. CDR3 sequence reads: CASSPNLILAGNEQFF. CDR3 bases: TGTGCCAGCTCACCGAATCTAATACTAGCGGGAAATGAGCAGTTCTTC.

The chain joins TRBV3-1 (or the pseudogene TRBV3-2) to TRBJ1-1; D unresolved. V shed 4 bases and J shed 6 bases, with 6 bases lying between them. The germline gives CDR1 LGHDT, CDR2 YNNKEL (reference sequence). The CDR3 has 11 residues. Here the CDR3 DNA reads TGTGCCAGCAGCCTTGGGCCTGAAGCTTTCTTT. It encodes CASSLGPEAFF.

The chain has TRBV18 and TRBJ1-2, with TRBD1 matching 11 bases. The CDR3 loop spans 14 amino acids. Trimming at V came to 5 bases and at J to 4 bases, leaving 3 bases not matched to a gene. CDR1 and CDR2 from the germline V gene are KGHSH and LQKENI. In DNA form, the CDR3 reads TGTGCCAGCTCAACCGGGACAGGGGGCTATGGCTACACCTTC. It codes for CASSTGTGGYGYTF.

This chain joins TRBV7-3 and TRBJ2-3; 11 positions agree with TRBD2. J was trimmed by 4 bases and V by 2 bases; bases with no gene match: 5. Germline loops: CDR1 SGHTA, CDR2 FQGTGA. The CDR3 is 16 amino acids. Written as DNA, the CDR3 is TGTGCCAGCAGCTTAGCGACTAGCGGGGAGGCAGATACGCAGTATTTT. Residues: CASSLATSGEADTQYF.

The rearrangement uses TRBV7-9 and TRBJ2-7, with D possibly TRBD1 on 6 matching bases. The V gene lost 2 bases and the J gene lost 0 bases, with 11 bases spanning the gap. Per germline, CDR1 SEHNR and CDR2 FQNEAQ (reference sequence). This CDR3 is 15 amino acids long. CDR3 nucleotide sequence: TGTGCCAGCAGCTTATATTCAGGGGCCTCCTACGAGCAGTACTTC. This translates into CASSLYSGASYEQYF.

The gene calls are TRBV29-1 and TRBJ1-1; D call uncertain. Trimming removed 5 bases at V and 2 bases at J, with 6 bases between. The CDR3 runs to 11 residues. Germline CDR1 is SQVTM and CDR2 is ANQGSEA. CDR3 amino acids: CSVFYNTEAFF. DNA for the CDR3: TGCAGCGTTTTCTATAACACTGAAGCTTTCTTT. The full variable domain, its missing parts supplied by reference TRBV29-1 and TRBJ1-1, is SAVISQKPSRDICQRGTSLTIQCQVDSQVTMMFWYRQQPGQSLTLIATANQGSEATYESGFVIDKFPISRPNLTFSTLTVSNMSPEDSSIYLCSVFYNTEAFFGQGTRLTVV.

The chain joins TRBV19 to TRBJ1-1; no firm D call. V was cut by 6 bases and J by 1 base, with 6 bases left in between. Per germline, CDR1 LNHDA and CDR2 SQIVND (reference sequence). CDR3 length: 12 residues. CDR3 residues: CASSKQNTEAFF. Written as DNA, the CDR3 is TGTGCCAGTAGCAAGCAGAACACTGAAGCTTTCTTT.

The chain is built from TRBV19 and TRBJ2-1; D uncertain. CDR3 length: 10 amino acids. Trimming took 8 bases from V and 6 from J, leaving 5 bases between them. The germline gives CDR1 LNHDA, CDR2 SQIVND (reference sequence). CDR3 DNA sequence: TGTGCCAGTGCCGGCAATGAGCAGTTCTTC. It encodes CASAGNEQFF.

The CDR3 region is CASSQEGGEYYNEQFF. The DNA for the CDR3 is TGTGCCAGCAGCCAAGAAGGGGGGGAGTACTACAATGAGCAGTTCTTC. This chain joins TRBV4-2 and TRBJ2-1, with a possible D match to TRBD2 (7 bases). CDR1 is LGHNA and CDR2 is YNFKEQ in the germline V gene. This CDR3 comprises 16 residues. Trimming cost V 0 bases and J 3 bases, with 12 bases left between them.

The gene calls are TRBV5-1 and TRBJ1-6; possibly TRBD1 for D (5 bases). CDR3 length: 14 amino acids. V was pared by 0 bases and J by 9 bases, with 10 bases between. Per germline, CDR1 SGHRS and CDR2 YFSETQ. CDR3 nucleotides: TGCGCCAGCAGCTTGGCCGGGGGAGGTTCACCCCTCCACTTT. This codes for CASSLAGGGSPLHF.